This T cell receptor (beta chain) was profiled in a study of regulatory T cells in long-lasting Graves disease (TCRdb year 2021). In the study overall: Persistent Graves' disease was defined as antithyroid drug treatment for over 5 years with persistently positive TSH receptor autoantibodies. Patients with persistent Graves' disease were compared with patients with newly diagnosed Graves' disease using TCR sequencing and RNA sequencing of peripheral blood. A total of roughly 35 samples were covered by TCR sequencing, comprising some 13 persistent and around 20 newly diagnosed Graves' disease patients. The study took place in China and was registered as a clinical trial. Antithyroid drugs had been taken for 8.5 to 11 years on average by persistent Graves' disease patients in the clinical cohort.

Results and caveats for the whole study, not just this receptor: Persistent Graves' disease patients showed lower TCR Shannon entropy and fewer highly expanded clones than newly diagnosed patients, suggesting clonal expansion. TRBV28, TRBJ1-2 and TRBJ2-5 were preferentially used in persistent disease, while TRBV20-1 and TRBJ2-1 were favored in newly diagnosed disease. The study examined only peripheral blood because the primary lesion, thyroid tissue, could not be accessed. Patients with persistent disease shared more public clonotypes (fewer than 3,000) than newly diagnosed patients did (around 930). As a limitation, the authors acknowledged that the small sample size may reduce accuracy. Only the TCR beta chain was sequenced and analyzed.

The sample's time point label is to be understood as: persistent/refractory GD, antithyroid drugs over 5 years with positive TRAb. For both TCR sequencing and RNA sequencing, RNA was extracted from PBMCs using TRIzol. The diagnosis of Graves' disease was made according to American Thyroid Association guidelines. The patients came from an endocrinology department in Xi'an, China. Each patient gave approximately 9 milliliters of peripheral blood, collected in an EDTA anticoagulant tube. Ficoll Paque Plus density gradient separation was used to isolate PBMCs, and no additional T cell sorting was done. RNA quality was checked with an Agilent 2100 Bioanalyzer and agarose gel, and concentration with a NanoDrop 2000. Libraries were built with multiplex PCR. Instrument used: Illumina HiSeq 4000. iRepertoire HTBI primers and Arm-PCR amplification of CDR3 regions were used to construct TCR beta libraries. Before sequencing, the PCR products underwent gel purification. As for the original processing: Gene usage analysis of CDR3 amino acid clonotypes relied on the 60 or so TRBV and 14 TRBJ segments identified across samples. Filtered high-quality paired reads were merged into contigs using COPE and FqMerger. BLAST was used to align contigs to IMGT TRBV, TRBD and TRBJ reference genes, and CDR3 was defined according to IMGT. Any clonotype with a frequency above 0.1% was classified as a highly expanded clone. Shannon entropy served as the measure of repertoire diversity, while the Gini coefficient captured V-J evenness. A clonotype found in more than one individual was treated as public. TCRdb passed the public sequencing reads through fastp at Q25 and MiXCR, retaining productive beta sequences. Rows are unified per CDR3 protein, each entry keeping the most common DNA and genes. The V and J calls follow TCRdb's processing rather than the paper's. Present in this sample are roughly 300,000 distinct CDR3 sequences, around 20% of which were seen just once. The ten largest clones add up to less than 30% of the sample.

The germline V gene sets CDR1 to MDHEN and CDR2 to SYDVKM. V and J lose 4 bases and 4 bases, and a span of 13 bases separates them. Its CDR3 holds 14 amino acids, cysteine through phenylalanine. Of all the DNA, just the CDR3 is kept, 42 bases in frame from base 1. This clonotype appeared many times. It lacks a known antigen. No clone much larger than this one lies a single base away; base qualities are absent. The chain couples TRBV28 to TRBJ1-1; the best D guess is TRBD1, with 6 bases matching. The input for sequencing was peripheral blood mononuclear cells (PBMCs), taken when the disease was refractory, from a patient treated with antithyroid drugs. The sequence came from a female donor with Graves disease. The nucleotide sequence reads as follows: TGTGCCAGCAGTTATCGGGGACAAAGCACTGAAGCTTTCTTT. It is translated as CASSYRGQSTEAFF.